The 26 T cell receptor beta chains given below trace back to one sample, sequenced in a study of T-cell memory formation after mild COVID-19. TCRdb reprocessed the 5' RACE reads with MiXCR, giving one entry per CDR3 protein. There are around 450,000 distinct CDR3 sequences in the sample; about 20% occur only once, and 8.4% lies in the top ten. Sequencing was performed on PBMCs or a T cell subset sorted from them (not recorded which). These TCRs come from an adult woman who had mild COVID-19 (a few samples of this study predate the infection). Cell type and time point are not known.

The rearrangement joins TRBV5-1 to TRBJ2-3; tentative D call: TRBD1 (6 bases). Deletions cut 3 bases from V and 6 bases from J, with 8 bases between. The CDR3 length is 12 residues. Germline V gene sequence: CDR1 SGHRS, CDR2 YFSETQ. CDR3 sequence (DNA): TGCGCCAGCAGCTGGGACATCGATACGCAGTATTTT. Its translation: CASSWDIDTQYF.

This clonotype was found a few times. The gene calls are TRBV5-1 and TRBJ2-1; D gene unclear. V was clipped by 0 bases and J by 6 bases, with 7 bases between them. Germline V CDR1 and CDR2: SGHRS, YFSETQ. The length of the CDR3 is 13 residues. Here the CDR3 DNA reads TGCGCCAGCAGCTTGGCCACCTCCAATGAGCAGTTCTTC. It specifies CASSLATSNEQFF.

This clonotype came up a few times. V gene TRBV20-1 combines with J gene TRBJ2-1; TRBD1 agrees at 10 bases. V shed 1 base and J 3 bases; nucleotides not matched to a gene: 9. Germline CDR1 reads DFQATT; CDR2 reads SNEGSKA (reference sequence). The CDR3 has 17 amino acids. CDR3 coding DNA: TGCAGTGCTAGAGTGACAGGGGGCGCGAAAATCTACAATGAGCAGTTCTTC. It translates to CSARVTGGAKIYNEQFF.

This clonotype has a handful of counts. The rearrangement uses TRBV29-1 and TRBJ2-1, with 9 bases lining up with TRBD2. V shed 1 base, J shed 9 bases, and the junction held 7 bases outside the gene matches. This CDR3 is built from 14 residues. Looked up from germline, CDR1 is SQVTM and CDR2 is ANQGSEA. CDR3 loop: CSVEGGGRAIEQFF. The CDR3 DNA sequence: TGCAGCGTTGAAGGTGGCGGGAGGGCCATTGAGCAGTTCTTC.

This clonotype was counted only a few times. The V and J genes are TRBV19 and TRBJ1-2; D not certain. This CDR3 comprises 14 residues. Germline V gene lookup returns CDR1 LNHDA and CDR2 SQIVND (reference sequence). V was pared by 1 base and J by 7 bases, with 13 bases between. CDR3 residues: CASSIVVGSLGYTF. CDR3 DNA sequence: TGTGCCAGTAGTATAGTGGTGGGAAGTCTTGGCTACACCTTC.

This clonotype was seen many times. This chain uses TRBV9 with TRBJ2-3, with D hard to call. The CDR3 spans 13 residues. Per germline, CDR1 SGDLS and CDR2 YYNGEE. Trimming took off 5 bases at V and 6 bases at J, with 13 bases between the two ends. The CDR3 loop reads CASSLTPVDTQYF. CDR3 DNA: TGTGCCAGCAGTCTAACCCCGGTGGATACGCAGTATTTT.

This clonotype was found a few times. The genes are TRBV9 and TRBJ1-1, with 9 bases aligning to TRBD1. Unmatched junction bases numbered 9, after V lost 0 bases and J lost 6 bases. CDR1 and CDR2 from the germline V gene are SGDLS and YYNGEE. This CDR3 spans 16 amino acids. The CDR3, as DNA: TGTGCCAGCAGCGTAGATGGACAGGGGCCTTTTGCTGAAGCTTTCTTT. The encoded protein is CASSVDGQGPFAEAFF. The entire variable domain, with the rest obtained from reference TRBV9 and TRBJ1-1, is as follows: DSGVTQTPKHLITATGQRVTLRCSPRSGDLSVYWYQQSLDQGLQFLIQYYNGEERAKGNILERFSAQQFPDLHSELNLSSLELGDSALYFCASSVDGQGPFAEAFFGQGTRLTVV.

This clonotype occurred many times. The chain uses TRBV4-1 and TRBJ2-5; TRBD2 agrees at 8 bases. Germline loops: CDR1 MGHRA, CDR2 YSYEKL. The junction had 6 bases not matched to a gene; V was cut back by 1 base and J by 5 bases. The CDR3 runs to 15 residues. CDR3 protein: CASSQGGGNWETQYF. As DNA, the CDR3 is TGCGCCAGCAGCCAAGGCGGGGGGAATTGGGAGACCCAGTACTTC.

The chain joins TRBV7-3 to TRBJ2-5, with TRBD2 as a possible D gene (5 bases). V was trimmed by 5 bases and J by 9 bases, leaving 22 bases between them. Germline CDR1 and CDR2: SGHTA and FQGTGA. CDR3 length equals 15 residues. The CDR3 nucleotides are TGTGCCAGCAGCCCGTCGGCTGCCGGGGTAGTGGCCCAGTACTTC. Its translation: CASSPSAAGVVAQYF.

The chain combines TRBV29-1 with TRBJ1-1; 9 bases agree with TRBD1. CDR1 and CDR2 from the germline V gene are SQVTM and ANQGSEA. Germline trimming cut 2 bases from V and 4 bases from J; bases unmatched to any gene: 5. CDR3 size: 14 residues. The CDR3 DNA follows: TGCAGCGTTGAAAACAGGGGGCTAAGCACTGAAGCTTTCTTT. Residues: CSVENRGLSTEAFF.

This clonotype has at least ten counts. The rearrangement joins TRBV25-1 to TRBJ1-1; D uncertain. The CDR3 is made up of 14 amino acids. Germline assignment: CDR1 MGHDK and CDR2 SYGVNS. Between the trimmed V and J ends, which lost 5 bases and 0 bases, there was a span of 10 bases. The CDR3 protein is CASSPPALNTEAFF. The DNA for the CDR3 is TGTGCCAGCAGTCCCCCAGCTTTGAACACTGAAGCTTTCTTT.

This clonotype was counted only a few times. The genes are TRBV9 and TRBJ2-3; TRBD2 might be the D (7 bases). Germline V gene data show CDR1 as SGDLS and CDR2 as YYNGEE. V was pared by 0 bases and J by 0 bases, with 14 bases between. CDR3 length: 17 amino acids. The DNA of the CDR3 is TGTGCCAGCAGCGTAGGGCGGGGGCGCCCTAGCACAGATACGCAGTATTTT. It codes for CASSVGRGRPSTDTQYF.

For the CDR3, the DNA is TGCGCCAGCAGTCCCCAGGGGCCCCAAGAGACCCAGTACTTC. The encoded protein is CASSPQGPQETQYF. The rearrangement links TRBV5-1 to TRBJ2-5; a possible D gene is TRBD1 (6 bases). This CDR3 has 14 residues. Germline assignment: CDR1 SGHRS and CDR2 YFSETQ. Trimming cost V 5 bases and J 1 base, with 12 bases left between them.

The rearrangement links TRBV5-1 to TRBJ2-3, with 7 bases lining up with TRBD1. Unmatched junction bases numbered 6, after V lost 2 bases and J lost 6 bases. CDR1 SGHRS and CDR2 YFSETQ come from the germline V gene. The CDR3 loop spans 14 amino acids. The CDR3 protein is CASSFGQDADTQYF. In DNA form, the CDR3 reads TGCGCCAGCAGCTTCGGACAGGACGCGGATACGCAGTATTTT.

A few counts support this clonotype. The V call is TRBV27, the J call TRBJ2-1, with 10 bases that match TRBD2. CDR1 MNHEY and CDR2 SMNVEV come from the germline V gene (reference sequence). With V trimmed by 2 bases and J by 7 bases, 5 bases remained unmatched. The CDR3 consists of 15 residues. The CDR3 DNA reads as TGTGCCAGCAGTTTAACCGGGACTAGCGCGAATGAGCAGTTCTTC. Translated, it gives CASSLTGTSANEQFF.

This chain uses TRBV7-2 with TRBJ1-3; D ambiguous. The germline V gene encodes CDR1 SGHTA and CDR2 FQGNSA. The CDR3 consists of 15 residues. The V gene lost 1 base and the J gene lost 6 bases, with 13 bases spanning the gap. The CDR3 protein is CASSLGSAGANTIYF. CDR3 coding DNA: TGTGCCAGCAGCTTAGGCTCGGCAGGAGCAAACACCATATATTTT.

This chain joins TRBV4-2 and TRBJ2-1; TRBD2 aligns across 10 bases. The J segment lost 7 bases and the V segment lost 4 bases, leaving 13 bases of the junction unmatched. Germline loops: CDR1 LGHNA, CDR2 YNFKEQ. CDR3 length equals 17 residues. This chain's CDR3 is CASSPTYGLAALNEQFF. CDR3 in DNA: TGTGCCAGCAGCCCCACCTACGGACTAGCGGCACTTAATGAGCAGTTCTTC.

The chain joins TRBV7-9 to TRBJ1-1; D gene uncertain. The CDR3 has 17 amino acids. In germline, CDR1 is SEHNR, CDR2 FQNEAQ (reference sequence). Trimming stripped 5 bases from V and 0 bases from J, with 19 bases between. The CDR3 region is CASSPPLGDKLNTEAFF. For the CDR3, the DNA is TGTGCCAGCAGCCCCCCCCTCGGAGACAAACTGAACACTGAAGCTTTCTTT.

V is TRBV27 and J is TRBJ2-7, with no clear D. The V gene's germline CDR1 is MNHEY and CDR2 SMNVEV (reference sequence). This CDR3 contains 13 residues. The V and J ends lost 3 bases and 7 bases respectively, with 13 bases between them. As DNA, the CDR3 is TGTGCCAGCAGTTTCTTTTCGCAGGCTGAGCAGTACTTC. It encodes CASSFFSQAEQYF.

This clonotype was detected a few times. The chain combines TRBV24-1 with TRBJ2-1, with 7 bases identical to TRBD1. The V segment lost 0 bases and the J segment 6 bases; nucleotides outside the gene matches: 1. Germline V lookup: CDR1 KGHDR, CDR2 SFDVKD. The CDR3 covers 14 residues. CDR3 DNA sequence: TGTGCCACCAGTGATTTGTACAGGGGCAATGAGCAGTTCTTC. This sequence encodes CATSDLYRGNEQFF.

This clonotype was observed a few times. The chain joins TRBV7-9 to TRBJ2-2; 9 bases agree with TRBD2. This CDR3 has 16 amino acids. V shed 4 bases and J 3 bases; nucleotides not matched to a gene: 6. Looked up from germline, CDR1 is SEHNR and CDR2 is FQNEAQ (reference sequence). The DNA of the CDR3 is TGTGCCAGCAGCTCATCTAGCGGGAAGGACACCGGGGAGCTGTTTTTT. This codes for CASSSSSGKDTGELFF.

The chain links TRBV27 to TRBJ1-1; D is perhaps TRBD1 (5 bases). The CDR3 length is 16 residues. CDR1 is MNHEY, CDR2 SMNVEV, per germline (reference sequence). V lost 6 bases and J lost 1, with 18 bases in between. DNA for the CDR3: TGTGCCAGCAGGGGGTGGGTAGGGGAGGGGAACACTGAAGCTTTCTTT. It yields the protein CASRGWVGEGNTEAFF.

This clonotype has only a few counts. The V and J genes are TRBV7-9 and TRBJ2-4; 10 bases fit TRBD1. The CDR3 has 16 amino acids. Germline-derived CDR1 and CDR2 are SEHNR and FQNEAQ (reference sequence). The V gene end was trimmed by 5 bases and the J gene end by 6 bases; junction bases not matched to a gene: 10. CDR3 protein: CASSATPGQGINIQYF. In DNA, the CDR3 is TGTGCCAGCAGCGCGACTCCGGGACAGGGGATAAACATTCAGTACTTC.

The V gene is TRBV20-1, the J gene TRBJ1-1, with 10 positions matching TRBD1. CDR1 DFQATT and CDR2 SNEGSKA come from the germline V gene (reference sequence). The junction had 11 bases not matched to a gene; V was cut back by 3 bases and J by 7 bases. This CDR3 has 15 residues. The CDR3 DNA is TGCAGTGCTAGTCGGCGGGACAGGGGAAGGGGTGAAGCTTTCTTT. It is translated as CSASRRDRGRGEAFF.

In this sample, this clonotype turned up a few times. The V call is TRBV27, the J call TRBJ2-7; 16 bases line up with TRBD2. Germline V gene data show CDR1 as MNHEY and CDR2 as SMNVEV (reference sequence). With V trimmed by 9 bases and J by 0 bases, 8 bases remained unmatched. This CDR3 is 17 amino acids long. The CDR3 sequence is CARRGLAGGSSSYEQYF. The CDR3 nucleotides are TGTGCCAGACGGGGACTAGCGGGAGGGTCCAGCTCCTACGAGCAGTACTTC.

J is TRBJ2-7 and V is TRBV7-2; 9 bases are a match to TRBD1. CDR1 and CDR2 from the germline V gene are SGHTA and FQGNSA. The CDR3 is made up of 14 amino acids. Germline trimming cut 4 bases from V and 5 bases from J; bases unmatched to any gene: 6. The CDR3 DNA reads TGTGCCAGCAGCTCTCCGGGACAGGGAAACGAGCAGTACTTC. Amino acid sequence: CASSSPGQGNEQYF.